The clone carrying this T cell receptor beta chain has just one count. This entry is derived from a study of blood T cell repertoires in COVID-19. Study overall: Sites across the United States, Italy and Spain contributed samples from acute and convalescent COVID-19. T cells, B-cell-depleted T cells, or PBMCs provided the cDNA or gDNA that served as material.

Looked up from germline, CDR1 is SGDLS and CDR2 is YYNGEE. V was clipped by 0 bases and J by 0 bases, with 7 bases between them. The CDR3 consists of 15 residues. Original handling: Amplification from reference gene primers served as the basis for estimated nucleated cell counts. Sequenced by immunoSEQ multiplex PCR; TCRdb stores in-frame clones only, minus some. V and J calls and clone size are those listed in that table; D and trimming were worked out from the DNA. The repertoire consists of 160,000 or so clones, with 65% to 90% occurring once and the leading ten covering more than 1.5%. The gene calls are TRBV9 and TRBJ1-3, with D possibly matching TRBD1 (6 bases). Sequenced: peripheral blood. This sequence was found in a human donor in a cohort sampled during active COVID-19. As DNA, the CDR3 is TGTGCCAGCAGCGTAGGCAGGGGCTCTGGAAACACCATATATTTT. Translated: CASSVGRGSGNTIYF.